This TCR beta chain was identified during a study of PD-L1 blockade in urothelial cancer. Study-wide context: Patients went on atezolizumab at some point between 2012 and 2014, receiving 1,200 mg intravenously every 3 weeks. About 90% of the roughly 29 patients were men who had bladder-origin urothelial cancer. Points from the study as a whole: Larger 3-week expansion of tumor-associated blood clones was seen in durable-benefit patients.

Clones were read by immunoSEQ multiplex PCR, and TCRdb kept only the in-frame ones, dropping some. The repertoire includes approximately 110,000 clones, around 85% of them detected once, and about 2.4% sits in the top ten. The germline V and J ends were trimmed by 3 bases and 0 bases, with 13 bases remaining between them. The germline CDR1 and CDR2 sequences are KGHSH and LQKENI. The CDR3 is 16 residues long. As concerns this clone: What it binds is not known.

Patients each gave 1 to 8 samples, pretreatment and on-treatment. The sample was PBMCs, taken around atezolizumab (anti-PD-L1) treatment. The V call is TRBV18, the J call TRBJ2-3, with a tentative D call TRBD2 (6 bases). This clonotype was sampled from a man over 45 with urothelial cancer. CDR3 coding DNA: TGTGCCAGCTCACCTTTGGGGGGATCTAGCACAGATACGCAGTATTTT. Amino acid sequence: CASSPLGGSSTDTQYF.